The clone carrying this T cell receptor beta chain was observed at least ten times. Its antigen is unidentified. A library prepared for alpha chains yielded this beta chain as an off-target read; its size is of little meaning. The sample comes from a study of spatial heterogeneity in lung cancer. Study information: Matched bulk RNA-seq gave a T cell module score that correlated strongly with tumor-region TCR transcript counts.

Germline V gives CDR1 ENHRY, CDR2 SYGVKD. The V gene lost 2 bases and the J gene lost 8 bases, with 13 bases spanning the gap. This CDR3 has 14 residues. Points from the study as a whole: The authors estimated that about 7% of tumor T cells were covered for alpha chains and more than 11% for beta chains. Tumor mutation counts were tracked by expanded intratumoral alpha and beta TCR counts.

TCRdb re-derived calls from the 5' RACE reads in MiXCR, one entry per CDR3 protein. The sample has 5,500 to 7,500 distinct CDR3 sequences; 10% to 15% are singletons. Sample time point: sample taken at primary tumor resection. The donors comprised approximately 72 untreated early-stage non-small cell lung cancer patients. No cell sorting; template was whole RNA from tumor, lung tissue or PBMC. The starting material was lung tumor tissue, obtained at surgery. This clonotype originated in a male donor with early-stage non-small cell lung cancer. V is TRBV10-3 and J is TRBJ2-1; D may be TRBD1 (6 bases). CDR3 sequence: CAISEGTGSDEQFF. DNA of the CDR3: TGTGCCATCAGTGAGGGCACAGGGTCTGATGAGCAGTTCTTC.